Given below is one T cell receptor (beta chain) in context. Original processing notes: Reference gene primer amplification in the assay estimated nucleated cell counts. Only in-frame clones appear in the TCRdb table, and some are missing; sequencing was by immunoSEQ multiplex PCR. D and trimming come from the DNA, and the V and J calls and clone size come from that table. The table records a few hundred thousand clones, roughly 90% of them present only once. The data originate from a study of blood T cell repertoires in COVID-19. About the research overall: Samples taken during acute and convalescent COVID-19 were collected in the United States, Italy and Spain. Sources were T cells, B-cell-depleted T cells, or PBMCs; the material itself was cDNA or gDNA.

The Seattle patients joined while their infection was active and were tracked longitudinally afterward. The TCR originated in a woman aged 30 to 39 with COVID-19, enrolled during active disease. Sequenced: peripheral blood.

CDR3 in amino acids: CASSVAGEQFF. DNA of the CDR3: TGTGCCAGCAGTGTAGCGGGGGAGCAGTTCTTC. The chain couples TRBV27 to TRBJ2-1; 8 nucleotides match TRBD2. CDR3 length: 11 residues. Trimming took 5 bases from V and 10 from J; bases not matched to a gene: 1. Germline V CDR1 and CDR2: MNHEY, SMNVEV (reference sequence).